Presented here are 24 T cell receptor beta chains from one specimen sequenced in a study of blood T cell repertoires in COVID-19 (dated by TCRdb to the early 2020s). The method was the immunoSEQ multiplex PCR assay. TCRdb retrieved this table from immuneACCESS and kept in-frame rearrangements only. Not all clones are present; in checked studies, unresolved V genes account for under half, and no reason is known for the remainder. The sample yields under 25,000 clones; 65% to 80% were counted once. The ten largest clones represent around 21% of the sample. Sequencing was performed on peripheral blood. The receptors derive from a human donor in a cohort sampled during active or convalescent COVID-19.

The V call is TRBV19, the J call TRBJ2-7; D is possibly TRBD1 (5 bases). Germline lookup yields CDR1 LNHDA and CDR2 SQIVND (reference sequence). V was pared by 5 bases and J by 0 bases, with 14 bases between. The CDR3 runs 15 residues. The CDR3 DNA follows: TGTGCCAGTAGTCCGCAGGGTCGCCTCTCCTACGAGCAGTACTTC. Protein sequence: CASSPQGRLSYEQYF. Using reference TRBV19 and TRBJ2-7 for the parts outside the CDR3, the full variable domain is DGGITQSPKYLFRKEGQNVTLSCEQNLNHDAMYWYRQDPGQGLRLIYYSQIVNDFQKGDIAEGYSVSREKKESFPLTVTSAQKNPTAFYLCASSPQGRLSYEQYFGPGTRLTVT.

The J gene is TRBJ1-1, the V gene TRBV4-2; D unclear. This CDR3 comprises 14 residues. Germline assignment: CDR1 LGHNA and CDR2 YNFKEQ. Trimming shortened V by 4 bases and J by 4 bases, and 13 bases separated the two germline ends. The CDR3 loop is CASSRRQEGTEAFF. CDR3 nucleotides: TGTGCCAGCAGCCGAAGGCAGGAGGGCACTGAAGCTTTCTTT.

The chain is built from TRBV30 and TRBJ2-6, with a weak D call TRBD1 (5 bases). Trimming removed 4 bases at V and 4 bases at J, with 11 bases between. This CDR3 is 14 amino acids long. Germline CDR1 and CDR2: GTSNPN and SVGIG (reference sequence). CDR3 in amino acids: CAWKRGAGANVLTF. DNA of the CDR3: TGTGCCTGGAAAAGGGGTGCAGGGGCCAACGTCCTGACTTTC.

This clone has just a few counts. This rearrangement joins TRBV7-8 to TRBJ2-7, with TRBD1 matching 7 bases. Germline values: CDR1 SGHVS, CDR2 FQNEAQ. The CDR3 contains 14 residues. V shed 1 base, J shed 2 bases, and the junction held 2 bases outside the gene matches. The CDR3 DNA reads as TGTGCCAGCAGCTTAGGGACAGGTACCTACGAGCAGTACGTC. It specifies CASSLGTGTYEQYV.

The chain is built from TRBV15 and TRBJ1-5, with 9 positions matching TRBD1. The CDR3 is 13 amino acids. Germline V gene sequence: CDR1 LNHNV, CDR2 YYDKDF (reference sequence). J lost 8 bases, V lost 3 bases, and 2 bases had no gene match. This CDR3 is CATSRTGGEPQHF. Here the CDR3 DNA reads TGTGCCACCAGCAGGACAGGGGGGGAGCCCCAGCATTTT.

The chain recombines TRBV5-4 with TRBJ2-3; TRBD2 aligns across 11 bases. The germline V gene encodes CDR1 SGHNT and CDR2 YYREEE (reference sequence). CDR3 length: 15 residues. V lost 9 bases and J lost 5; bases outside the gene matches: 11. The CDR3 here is CATAYSGRARDTQYF. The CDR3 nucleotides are TGTGCCACCGCCTATAGCGGGAGGGCCAGAGATACGCAGTATTTT.

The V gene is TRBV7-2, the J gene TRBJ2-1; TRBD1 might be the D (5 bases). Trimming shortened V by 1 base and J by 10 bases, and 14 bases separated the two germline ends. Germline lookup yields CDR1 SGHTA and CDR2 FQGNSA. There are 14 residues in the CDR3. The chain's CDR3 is CASSLGGQGQEQFF. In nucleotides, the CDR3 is TGTGCCAGCAGCTTAGGAGGACAAGGTCAGGAGCAGTTCTTC.

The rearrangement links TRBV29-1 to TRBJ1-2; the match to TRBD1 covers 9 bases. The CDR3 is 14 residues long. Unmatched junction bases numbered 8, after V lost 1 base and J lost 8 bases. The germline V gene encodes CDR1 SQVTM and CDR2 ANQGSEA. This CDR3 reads CSVEGTGVWRGYTF. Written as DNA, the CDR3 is TGCAGCGTTGAAGGGACAGGGGTTTGGCGCGGCTACACCTTC.

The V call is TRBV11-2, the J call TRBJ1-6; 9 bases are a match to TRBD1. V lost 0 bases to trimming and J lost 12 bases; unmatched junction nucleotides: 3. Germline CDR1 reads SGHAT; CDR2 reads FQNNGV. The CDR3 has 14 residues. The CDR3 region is CASSLEPGQGPLHF. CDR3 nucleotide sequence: TGTGCCAGCAGCTTAGAACCGGGACAGGGACCCCTCCACTTT.

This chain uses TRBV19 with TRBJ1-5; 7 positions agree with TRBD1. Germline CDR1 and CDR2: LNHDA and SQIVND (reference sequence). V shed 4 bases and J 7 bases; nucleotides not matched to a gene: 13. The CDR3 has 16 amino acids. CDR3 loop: CASSRLWDSAIQPQHF. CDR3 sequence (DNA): TGTGCCAGTAGTAGGCTTTGGGACAGCGCCATCCAGCCCCAGCATTTT. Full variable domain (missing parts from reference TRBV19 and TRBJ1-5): DGGITQSPKYLFRKEGQNVTLSCEQNLNHDAMYWYRQDPGQGLRLIYYSQIVNDFQKGDIAEGYSVSREKKESFPLTVTSAQKNPTAFYLCASSRLWDSAIQPQHFGDGTRLSIL.

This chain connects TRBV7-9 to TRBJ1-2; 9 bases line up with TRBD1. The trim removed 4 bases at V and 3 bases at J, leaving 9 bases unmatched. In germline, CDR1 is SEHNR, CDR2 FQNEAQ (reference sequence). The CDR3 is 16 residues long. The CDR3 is CASSSYRGLMDYGYTF. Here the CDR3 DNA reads TGTGCCAGCAGCTCCTACAGGGGGCTTATGGACTATGGCTACACCTTC.

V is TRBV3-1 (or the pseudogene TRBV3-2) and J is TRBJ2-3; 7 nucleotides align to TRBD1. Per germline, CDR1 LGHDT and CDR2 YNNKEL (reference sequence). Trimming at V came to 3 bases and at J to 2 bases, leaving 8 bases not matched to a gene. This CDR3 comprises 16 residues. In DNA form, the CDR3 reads TGTGCCAGCAGCCAGGGATACAGGGGTTACACAGATACGCAGTATTTT. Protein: CASSQGYRGYTDTQYF.

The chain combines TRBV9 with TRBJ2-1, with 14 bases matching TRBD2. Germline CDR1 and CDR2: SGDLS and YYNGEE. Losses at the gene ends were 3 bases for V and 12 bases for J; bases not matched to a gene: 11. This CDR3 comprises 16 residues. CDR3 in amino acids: CASSAGTSGSLIGQFF. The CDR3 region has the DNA TGTGCCAGCAGCGCCGGGACTAGCGGGAGTCTTATTGGGCAGTTCTTC.

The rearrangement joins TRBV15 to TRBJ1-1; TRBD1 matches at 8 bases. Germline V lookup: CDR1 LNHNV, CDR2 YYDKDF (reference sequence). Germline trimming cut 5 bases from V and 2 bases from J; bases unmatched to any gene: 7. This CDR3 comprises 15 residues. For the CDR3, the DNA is TGTGCCACCAGCGCAAGGGACAGGTCAAACACTGAAGCTTTCTTT. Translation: CATSARDRSNTEAFF.

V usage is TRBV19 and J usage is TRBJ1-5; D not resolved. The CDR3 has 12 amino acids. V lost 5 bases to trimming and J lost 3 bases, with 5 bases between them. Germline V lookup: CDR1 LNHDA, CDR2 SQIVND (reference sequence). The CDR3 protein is CASSQINQPQHF. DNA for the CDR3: TGTGCCAGTAGTCAGATCAATCAGCCCCAGCATTTT.

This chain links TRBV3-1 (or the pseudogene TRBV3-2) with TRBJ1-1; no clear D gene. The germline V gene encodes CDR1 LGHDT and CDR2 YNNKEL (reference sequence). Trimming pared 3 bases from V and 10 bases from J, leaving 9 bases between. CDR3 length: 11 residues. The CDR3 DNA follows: TGTGCCAGCAGCCATGCGATGGTAGCTTTCTTT. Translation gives CASSHAMVAFF.

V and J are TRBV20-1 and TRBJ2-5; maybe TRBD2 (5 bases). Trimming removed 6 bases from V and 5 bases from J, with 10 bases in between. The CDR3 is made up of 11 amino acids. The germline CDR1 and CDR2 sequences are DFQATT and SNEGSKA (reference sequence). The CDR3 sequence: CSARRSETQYF. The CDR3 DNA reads TGCAGTGCGCGGAGGTCGGAGACCCAGTACTTC.

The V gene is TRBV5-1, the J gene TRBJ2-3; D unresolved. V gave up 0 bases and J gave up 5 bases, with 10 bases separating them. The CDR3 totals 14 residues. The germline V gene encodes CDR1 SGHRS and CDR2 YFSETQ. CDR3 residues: CASSLGTGGDTQYF. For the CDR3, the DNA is TGCGCCAGCAGCTTGGGCACTGGTGGAGATACGCAGTATTTT.

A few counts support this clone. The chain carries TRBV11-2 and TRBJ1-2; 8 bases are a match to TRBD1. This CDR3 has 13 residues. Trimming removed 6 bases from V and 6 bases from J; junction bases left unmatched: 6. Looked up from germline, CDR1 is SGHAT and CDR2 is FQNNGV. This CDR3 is CASRFQGADGYTF. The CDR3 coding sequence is TGTGCCAGCAGGTTTCAGGGGGCGGATGGCTACACCTTC.

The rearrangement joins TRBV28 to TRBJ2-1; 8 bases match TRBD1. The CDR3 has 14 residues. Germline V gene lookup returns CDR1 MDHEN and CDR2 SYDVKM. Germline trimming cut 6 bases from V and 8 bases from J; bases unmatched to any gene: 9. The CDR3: CASRPGGAVDEQFF. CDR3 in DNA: TGTGCCAGCAGGCCAGGGGGCGCGGTGGATGAGCAGTTCTTC.

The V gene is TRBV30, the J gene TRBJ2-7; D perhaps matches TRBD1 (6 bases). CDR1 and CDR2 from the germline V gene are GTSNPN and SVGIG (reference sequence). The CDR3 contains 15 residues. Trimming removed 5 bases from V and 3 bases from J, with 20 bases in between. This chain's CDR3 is CAWEPGRGVHYEQYF. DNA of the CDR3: TGTGCCTGGGAGCCGGGCAGGGGAGTCCACTACGAGCAGTACTTC.

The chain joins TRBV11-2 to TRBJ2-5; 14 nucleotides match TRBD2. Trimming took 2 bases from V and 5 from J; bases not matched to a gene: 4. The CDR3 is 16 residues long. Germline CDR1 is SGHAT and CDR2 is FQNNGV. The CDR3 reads CASSLRLAGGPETQYF. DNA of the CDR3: TGTGCCAGCAGCTTAAGACTAGCGGGGGGGCCGGAGACCCAGTACTTC.

This CDR3 reads CASSYASRHTQYF. CDR3 sequence (DNA): TGTGCCAGCAGTTACGCCTCTAGACATACGCAGTATTTT. The V and J genes are TRBV6-2 or TRBV6-3 and TRBJ2-3, with no clear D. This CDR3 is built from 13 residues. Germline CDR1 reads MNHEY; CDR2 reads SVGEGT. The V end was cut by 2 bases, the J end by 7 bases, with 10 bases between.

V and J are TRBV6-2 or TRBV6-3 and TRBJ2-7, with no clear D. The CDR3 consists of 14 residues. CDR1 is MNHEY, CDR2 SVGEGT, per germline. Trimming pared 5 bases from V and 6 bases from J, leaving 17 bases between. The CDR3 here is CASSPYWASREQYF. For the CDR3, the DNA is TGTGCCAGCAGTCCCTATTGGGCTTCTCGCGAGCAGTACTTC.